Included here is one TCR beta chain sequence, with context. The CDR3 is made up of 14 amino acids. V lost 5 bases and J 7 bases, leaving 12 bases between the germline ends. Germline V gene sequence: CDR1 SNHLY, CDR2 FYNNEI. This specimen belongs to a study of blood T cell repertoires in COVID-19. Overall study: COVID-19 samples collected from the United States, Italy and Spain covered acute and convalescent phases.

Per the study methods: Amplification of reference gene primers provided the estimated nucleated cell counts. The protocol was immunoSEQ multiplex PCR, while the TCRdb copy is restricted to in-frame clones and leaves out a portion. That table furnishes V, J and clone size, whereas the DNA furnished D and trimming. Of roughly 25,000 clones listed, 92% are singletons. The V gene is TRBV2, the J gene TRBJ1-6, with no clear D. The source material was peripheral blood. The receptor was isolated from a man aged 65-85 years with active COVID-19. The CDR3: CASSSRGRNSPLHF. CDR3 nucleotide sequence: TGTGCCAGCAGTTCCCGCGGCCGGAATTCACCCCTCCACTTT.